These 2 T cell receptor beta chains originate from one sample sequenced in a study of T cells after yellow fever vaccination. TCRdb called the 5' RACE reads again in MiXCR, with one record for every CDR3 protein. This table has approximately 580,000 distinct CDR3 sequences, roughly 17% appearing once. The sequenced sample was PBMCs, obtained less than 6 days after the first yellow fever vaccination. Source of these receptors: a man aged 18-30 years who received the YFV17D yellow fever vaccine.

This sequence joins TRBV24-1 and TRBJ2-1; TRBD2 aligns across 10 bases. V was clipped by 6 bases and J by 12 bases; unmatched bases: 10. Germline V lookup: CDR1 KGHDR, CDR2 SFDVKD. The CDR3 extends over 14 amino acids. CDR3 region: CATSRASGGGVQFF. In DNA form, the CDR3 reads TGTGCCACCAGTAGGGCTAGCGGGGGTGGGGTGCAGTTCTTC.

On this clonotype: Mismatch with germline at one junction end may stem from a read error. The rearrangement uses TRBV7-3 and TRBJ1-1; D possibly corresponds to TRBD1 (5 bases). The CDR3 has 16 amino acids. Germline CDR1 and CDR2: SGHTA and FQGTGA. The CDR3 here is CASSLWSGNRNTKAFF. As DNA, the CDR3 is TGTGCCAGCAGCCTCTGGTCGGGGAACAGGAACACTAAAGCTTTCTTT.